This paragraph covers one T cell receptor beta chain sequence. This entry is derived from a study of control samples from healthy donors and cancer patients. J gave up 4 bases and V 4 bases, and 9 bases lay outside the gene matches. CDR1 and CDR2 from the germline V gene are SGHNT and YYREEE (reference sequence). The CDR3 extends over 16 amino acids. The protocol was immunoSEQ multiplex PCR, while the TCRdb copy is restricted to in-frame clones and leaves out a portion. In the table there are about 120,000 clones, more than 70% of which are singletons. Material for sequencing was blood. This receptor was taken from a man over 45 in good health. This sequence joins TRBV5-4 and TRBJ2-5, with 11 positions matching TRBD2. CDR3: CASSPSGGSNRETQYF. The DNA of the CDR3 is TGTGCCAGCAGCCCTAGCGGGGGGAGTAACCGAGAGACCCAGTACTTC.